Below, 6 T cell receptor beta chains from the same sample are listed, as sequenced in a study of cytomegalovirus exposure and HLA in healthy donors. PCR employed 60 Vbeta and 13 Jbeta primers. Sequencing was performed with immunoSEQ multiplex PCR; in TCRdb, only in-frame clones are kept and a portion is missing. The table records about 140,000 clones, 8.5% to 10% of them present only once. Sequences were obtained from PBMCs. These receptors were taken from a man in his fifties in good health and CMV-seronegative.

Only a few counts were recorded for this clone. The rearrangement links TRBV25-1 to TRBJ2-1; 8 bases fit TRBD2. Germline V gene sequence: CDR1 MGHDK, CDR2 SYGVNS. Trimming cost V 1 base and J 5 bases; bases outside gene matches: 4. This CDR3 spans 15 amino acids. The CDR3 loop reads CASSESSGSNNEQFF. The CDR3 DNA reads TGTGCCAGCAGTGAATCAAGCGGGAGCAACAATGAGCAGTTCTTC.

The gene calls are TRBV7-2 and TRBJ1-2, with 9 nucleotides matching TRBD1. Germline trimming cut 5 bases from V and 2 bases from J; bases unmatched to any gene: 9. Germline V gene lookup returns CDR1 SGHTA and CDR2 FQGNSA. The CDR3 covers 16 residues. The DNA of the CDR3 is TGTGCCAGCAGCACGTTGACCGGGACAGGGAACTATGGCTACACCTTC. Translating gives CASSTLTGTGNYGYTF.

V is TRBV28 and J is TRBJ2-3; no clear D. CDR3 length equals 12 residues. The V end lost 5 bases, the J end lost 2 bases, and 5 bases lay between the germline ends. From germline, CDR1 is MDHEN and CDR2 SYDVKM. The CDR3 sequence is CASSLNTDTQYF. The DNA of the CDR3 is TGTGCCAGCAGTCTAAACACAGATACGCAGTATTTT.

This clone came up a few times. The chain employs TRBV11-2 and TRBJ1-5; TRBD1 might be the D (5 bases). Trimming shortened V by 5 bases and J by 7 bases, and 18 bases separated the two germline ends. The CDR3 totals 15 residues. The germline V gene has CDR1 SGHAT and CDR2 FQNNGV. The CDR3 reads CASSDGGGPFQPQHF. Written as DNA, the CDR3 is TGTGCCAGCAGCGACGGCGGGGGTCCATTCCAGCCCCAGCATTTT.

The rearrangement joins TRBV28 to TRBJ2-5; TRBD1 might be the D (5 bases). Germline V gene data show CDR1 as MDHEN and CDR2 as SYDVKM. The CDR3 extends over 12 amino acids. The ends were cut back, 10 bases at V and 0 bases at J, with 9 bases in the middle. CDR3 nucleotide sequence: TGTGCCACTTACAGGTACCAAGAGACCCAGTACTTC. Protein: CATYRYQETQYF.

The rearrangement uses TRBV11-2 and TRBJ2-7; TRBD2 matches 8 bases. The CDR3 runs to 13 residues. Germline trimming cut 5 bases from V and 6 bases from J; bases unmatched to any gene: 6. Looked up from germline, CDR1 is SGHAT and CDR2 is FQNNGV. CDR3 loop: CASSPGGVSEQYF. CDR3 coding DNA: TGTGCCAGCAGCCCGGGGGGGGTTAGCGAGCAGTACTTC.